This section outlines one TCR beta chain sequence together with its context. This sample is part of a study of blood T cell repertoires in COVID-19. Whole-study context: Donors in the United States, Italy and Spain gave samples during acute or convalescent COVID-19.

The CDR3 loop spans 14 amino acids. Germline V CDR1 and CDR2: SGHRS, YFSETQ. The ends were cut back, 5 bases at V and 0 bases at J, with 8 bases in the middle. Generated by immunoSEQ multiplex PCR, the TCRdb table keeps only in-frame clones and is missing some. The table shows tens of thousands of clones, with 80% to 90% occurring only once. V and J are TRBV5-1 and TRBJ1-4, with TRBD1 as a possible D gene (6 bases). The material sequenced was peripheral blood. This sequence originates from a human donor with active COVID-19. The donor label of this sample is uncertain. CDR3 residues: CASRDSATNEKLFF. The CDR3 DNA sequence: TGCGCCAGCAGGGACAGTGCAACTAATGAAAAACTGTTTTTT.